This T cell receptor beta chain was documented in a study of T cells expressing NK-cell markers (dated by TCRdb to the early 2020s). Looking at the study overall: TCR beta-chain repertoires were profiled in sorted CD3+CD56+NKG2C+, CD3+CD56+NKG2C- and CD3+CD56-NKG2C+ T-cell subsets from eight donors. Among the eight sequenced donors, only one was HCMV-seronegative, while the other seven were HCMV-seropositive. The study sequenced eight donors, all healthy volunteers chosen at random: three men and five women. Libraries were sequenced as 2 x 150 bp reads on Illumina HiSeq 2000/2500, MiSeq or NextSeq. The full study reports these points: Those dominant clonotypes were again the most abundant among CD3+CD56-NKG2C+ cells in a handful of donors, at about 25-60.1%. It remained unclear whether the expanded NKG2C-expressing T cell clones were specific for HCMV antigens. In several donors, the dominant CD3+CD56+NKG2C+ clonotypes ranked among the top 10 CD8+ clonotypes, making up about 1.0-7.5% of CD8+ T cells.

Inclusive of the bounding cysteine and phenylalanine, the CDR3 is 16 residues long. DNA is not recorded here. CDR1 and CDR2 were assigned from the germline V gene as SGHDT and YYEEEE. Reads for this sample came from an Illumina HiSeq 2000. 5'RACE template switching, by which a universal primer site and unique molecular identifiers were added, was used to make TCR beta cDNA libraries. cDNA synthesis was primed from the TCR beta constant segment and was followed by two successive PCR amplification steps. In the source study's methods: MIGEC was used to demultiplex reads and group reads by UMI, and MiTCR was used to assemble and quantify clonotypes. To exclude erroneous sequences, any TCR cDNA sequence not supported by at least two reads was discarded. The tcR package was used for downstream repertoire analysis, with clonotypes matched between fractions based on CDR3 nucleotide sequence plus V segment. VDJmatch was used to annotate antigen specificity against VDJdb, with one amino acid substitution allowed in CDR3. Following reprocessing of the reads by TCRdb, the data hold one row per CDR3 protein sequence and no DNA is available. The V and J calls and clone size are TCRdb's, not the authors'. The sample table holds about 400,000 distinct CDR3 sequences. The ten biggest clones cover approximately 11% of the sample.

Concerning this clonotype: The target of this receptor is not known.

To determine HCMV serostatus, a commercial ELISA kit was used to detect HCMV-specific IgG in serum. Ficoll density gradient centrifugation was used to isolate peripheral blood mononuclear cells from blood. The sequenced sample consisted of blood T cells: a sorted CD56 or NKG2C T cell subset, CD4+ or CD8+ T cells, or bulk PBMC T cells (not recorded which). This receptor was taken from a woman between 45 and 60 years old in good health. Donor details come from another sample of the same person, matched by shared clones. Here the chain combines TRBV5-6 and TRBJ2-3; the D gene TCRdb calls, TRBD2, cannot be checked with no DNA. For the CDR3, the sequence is CASSPALAGGPDTQYF.